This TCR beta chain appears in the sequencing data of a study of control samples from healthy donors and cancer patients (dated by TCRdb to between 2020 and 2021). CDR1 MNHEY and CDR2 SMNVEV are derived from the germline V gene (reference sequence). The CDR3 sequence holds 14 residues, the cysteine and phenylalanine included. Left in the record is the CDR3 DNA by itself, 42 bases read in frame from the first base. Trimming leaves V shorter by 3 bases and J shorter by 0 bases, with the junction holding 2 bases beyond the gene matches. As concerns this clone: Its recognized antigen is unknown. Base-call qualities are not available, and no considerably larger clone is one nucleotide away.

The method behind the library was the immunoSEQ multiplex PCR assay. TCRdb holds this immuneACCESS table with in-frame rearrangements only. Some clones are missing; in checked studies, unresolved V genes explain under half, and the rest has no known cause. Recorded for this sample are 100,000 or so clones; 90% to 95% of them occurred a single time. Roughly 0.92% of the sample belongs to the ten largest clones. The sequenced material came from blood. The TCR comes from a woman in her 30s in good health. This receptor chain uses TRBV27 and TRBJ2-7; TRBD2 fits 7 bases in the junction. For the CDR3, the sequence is CASSLGGSSYEQYF. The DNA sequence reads TGTGCCAGCAGTTTGGGAGGGAGCTCCTACGAGCAGTACTTC.